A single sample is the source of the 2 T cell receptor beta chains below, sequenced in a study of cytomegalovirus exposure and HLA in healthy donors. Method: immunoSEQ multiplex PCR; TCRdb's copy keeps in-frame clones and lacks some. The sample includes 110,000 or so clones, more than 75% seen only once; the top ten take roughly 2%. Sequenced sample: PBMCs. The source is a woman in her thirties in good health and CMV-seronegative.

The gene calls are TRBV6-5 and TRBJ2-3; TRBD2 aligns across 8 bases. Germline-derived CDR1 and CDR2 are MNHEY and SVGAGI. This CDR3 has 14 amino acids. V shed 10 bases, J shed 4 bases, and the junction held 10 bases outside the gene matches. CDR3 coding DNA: TGTGCCATCCCTCGGGGGGGCCAAGCAGATACGCAGTATTTT. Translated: CAIPRGGQADTQYF.

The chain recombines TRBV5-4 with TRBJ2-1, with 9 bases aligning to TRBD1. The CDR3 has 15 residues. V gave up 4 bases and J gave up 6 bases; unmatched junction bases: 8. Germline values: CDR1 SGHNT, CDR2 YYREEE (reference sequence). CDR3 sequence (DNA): TGTGCCAGCAGCCCTGGGGGACAGGGTTCCAATGAGCAGTTCTTC. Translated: CASSPGGQGSNEQFF.